This record covers a single T cell receptor (beta chain). What it binds is unknown. Synthesis of TCR cDNA relied on 5'RACE template switching, which attached a universal primer site and UMIs. TCRdb re-called the 5' RACE reads with MiXCR, one entry per CDR3 protein. The sample holds more than 350,000 distinct CDR3 sequences, under 14% seen once. These data are taken from a study of T cells after yellow fever vaccination. Study in general: Fractions low in cell number were prepared with SMART-Seq v4 Ultra Low Input.

General study points: Re-detected after boosting: most primary clones, 96% of CD4 and 88% of CD8. FACS-sorted repertoires could contain abundant clonotypes contaminating from the bulk population.

V was trimmed by 3 bases and J by 8 bases, leaving 12 bases between them. Germline CDR1 SGHNT, CDR2 YYREEE (reference sequence). The CDR3 runs 13 residues. The V call is TRBV5-4, the J call TRBJ2-1, with D possibly TRBD1 on 6 matching bases. The receptor was isolated from a man younger than 30 who received the YFV17D yellow fever vaccine. The specimen comprised PBMCs, sampled on the day of the first yellow fever vaccination. The CDR3 protein is CASSYTGRDEQFF. The CDR3 DNA reads as TGTGCCAGCAGCTACACAGGGCGGGATGAGCAGTTCTTC.